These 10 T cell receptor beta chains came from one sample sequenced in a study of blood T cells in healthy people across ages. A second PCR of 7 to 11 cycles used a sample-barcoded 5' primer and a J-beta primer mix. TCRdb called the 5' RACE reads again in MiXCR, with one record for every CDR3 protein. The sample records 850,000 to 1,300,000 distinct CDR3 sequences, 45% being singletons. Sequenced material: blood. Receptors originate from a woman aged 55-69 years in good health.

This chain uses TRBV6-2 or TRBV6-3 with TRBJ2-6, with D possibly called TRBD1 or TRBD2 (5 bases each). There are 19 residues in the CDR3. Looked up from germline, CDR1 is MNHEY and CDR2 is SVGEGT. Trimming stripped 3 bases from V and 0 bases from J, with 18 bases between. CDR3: CASSYPLRDVVSGANVLTF. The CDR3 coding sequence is TGTGCCAGCAGTTATCCTCTCCGGGACGTAGTCTCTGGGGCCAACGTCCTGACTTTC.

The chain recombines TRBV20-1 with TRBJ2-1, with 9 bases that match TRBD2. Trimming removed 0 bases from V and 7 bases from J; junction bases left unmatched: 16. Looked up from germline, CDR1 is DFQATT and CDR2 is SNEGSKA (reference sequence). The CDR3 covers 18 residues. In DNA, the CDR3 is TGCAGTGCTAGAGATCCGGTGGTAGCGGGAGTTAGGGAGAATGAGCAGTTCTTC. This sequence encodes CSARDPVVAGVRENEQFF.

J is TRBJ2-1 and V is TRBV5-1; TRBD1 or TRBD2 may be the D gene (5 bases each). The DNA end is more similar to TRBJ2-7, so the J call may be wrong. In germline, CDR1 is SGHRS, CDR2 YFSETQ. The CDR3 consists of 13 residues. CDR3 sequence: CASRNTGANEQYF. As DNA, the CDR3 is TGCGCCAGCAGAAATACCGGGGCCAATGAGCAGTACTTC.

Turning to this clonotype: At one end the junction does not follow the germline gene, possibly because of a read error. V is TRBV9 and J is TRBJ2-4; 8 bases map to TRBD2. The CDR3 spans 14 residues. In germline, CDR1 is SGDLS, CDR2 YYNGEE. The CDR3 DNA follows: TGTGCCTGCAGCCTGGGACTAGTCGGAAACATTCAGTACTTC. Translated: CACSLGLVGNIQYF.

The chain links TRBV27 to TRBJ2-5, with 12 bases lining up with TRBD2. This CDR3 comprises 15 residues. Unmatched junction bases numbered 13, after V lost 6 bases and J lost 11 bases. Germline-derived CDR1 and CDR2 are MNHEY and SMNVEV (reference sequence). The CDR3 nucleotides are TGTGCCAGCAGGCCTACTAGCGGGAGGCCCCATGAGCAGTACTTC. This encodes CASRPTSGRPHEQYF.

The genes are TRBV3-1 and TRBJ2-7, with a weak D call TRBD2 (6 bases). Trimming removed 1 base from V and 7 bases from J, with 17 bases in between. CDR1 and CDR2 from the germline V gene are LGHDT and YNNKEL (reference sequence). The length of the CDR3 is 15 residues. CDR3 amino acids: CASSQGAGPKNEQYF. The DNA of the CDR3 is TGTGCCAGCAGCCAAGGGGCGGGACCCAAAAATGAGCAGTACTTC.

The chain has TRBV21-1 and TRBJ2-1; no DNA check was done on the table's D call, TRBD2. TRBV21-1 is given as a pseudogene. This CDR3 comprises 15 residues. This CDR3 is CASSKEGFGGDEQFF. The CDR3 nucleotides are TGTGCCAGCAGCAAAGAAGGGTTCGGGGGGGATGAGCAGTTCTTC.

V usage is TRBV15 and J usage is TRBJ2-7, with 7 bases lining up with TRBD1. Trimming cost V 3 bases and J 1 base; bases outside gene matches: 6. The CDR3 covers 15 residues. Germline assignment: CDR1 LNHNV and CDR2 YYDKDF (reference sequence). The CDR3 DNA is TGTGCCACCAGCAGCTATACAGGGGAGTCCTACGAGCAGTACTTC. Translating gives CATSSYTGESYEQYF.

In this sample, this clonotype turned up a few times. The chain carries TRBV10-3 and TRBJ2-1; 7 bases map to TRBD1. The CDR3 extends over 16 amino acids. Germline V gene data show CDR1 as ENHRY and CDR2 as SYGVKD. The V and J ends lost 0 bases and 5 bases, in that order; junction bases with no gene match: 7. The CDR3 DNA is TGTGCCATCAGTGAGTCGGAGACAGGGCTTAACAATGAGCAGTTCTTC. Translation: CAISESETGLNNEQFF.

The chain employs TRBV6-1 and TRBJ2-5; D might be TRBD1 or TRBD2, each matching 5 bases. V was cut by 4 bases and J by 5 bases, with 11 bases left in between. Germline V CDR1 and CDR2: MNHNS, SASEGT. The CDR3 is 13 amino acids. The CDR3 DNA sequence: TGTGCCAGCAGTGCTCAGGGCGGGGAGACCCAGTACTTC. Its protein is CASSAQGGETQYF.